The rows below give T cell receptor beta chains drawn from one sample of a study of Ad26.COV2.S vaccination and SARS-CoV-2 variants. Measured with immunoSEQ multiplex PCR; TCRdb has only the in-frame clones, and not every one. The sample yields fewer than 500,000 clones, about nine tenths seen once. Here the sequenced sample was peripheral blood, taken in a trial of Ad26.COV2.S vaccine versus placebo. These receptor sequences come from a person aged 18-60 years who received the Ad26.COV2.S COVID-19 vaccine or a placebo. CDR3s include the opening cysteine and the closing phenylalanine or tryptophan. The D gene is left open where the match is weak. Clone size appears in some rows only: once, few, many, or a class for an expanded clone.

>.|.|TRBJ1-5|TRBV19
CASSNGLNQPQHF
TGTGCCAGTAGTAATGGTCTCAATCAGCCCCAGCATTTT
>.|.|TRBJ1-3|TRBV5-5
CASSLTGRWGNTIYF
TGTGCCAGCAGCTTAACAGGGAGGTGGGGAAACACCATATATTTT
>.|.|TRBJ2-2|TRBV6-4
CASSPTEVTGELFF
TGTGCCAGCAGCCCGACAGAAGTCACCGGGGAGCTGTTTTTT
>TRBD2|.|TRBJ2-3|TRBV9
CASSEGTSGRDTQYF
TGTGCCAGCAGCGAGGGGACTAGCGGGAGGGATACGCAGTATTTT
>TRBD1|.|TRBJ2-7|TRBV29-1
CSVSGGEVHEQYF
TGCAGCGTCTCAGGGGGCGAGGTCCACGAGCAGTACTTC
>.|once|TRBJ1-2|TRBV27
CASSFQGPYGYTF
TGTGCCAGCAGTTTTCAGGGGCCCTATGGCTACACCTTC
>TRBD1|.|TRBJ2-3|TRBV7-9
CASSLNTGVDTQYF
TGTGCCAGCAGCCTCAACACAGGGGTTGATACGCAGTATTTT
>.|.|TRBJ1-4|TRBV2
CASSVEGPAVGEKLFF
TGTGCCAGCAGTGTCGAAGGACCGGCTGTTGGTGAAAAACTGTTTTTT
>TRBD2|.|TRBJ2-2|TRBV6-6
CASSSKAGVDTGELFF
TGTGCCAGCAGTTCAAAGGCGGGAGTGGACACCGGGGAGCTGTTTTTT
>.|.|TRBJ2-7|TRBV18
CASSPPWTRMDEQYF
TGTGCCAGCTCACCACCGTGGACAAGGATGGACGAGCAGTACTTC
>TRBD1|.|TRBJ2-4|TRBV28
CASSPSDRDKNIQYF
TGTGCCAGCAGCCCCAGCGACAGGGACAAAAACATTCAGTACTTC
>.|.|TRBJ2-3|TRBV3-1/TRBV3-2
CASSHSGGADTQYF
TGTGCCAGCAGCCACTCCGGAGGGGCAGATACGCAGTATTTT
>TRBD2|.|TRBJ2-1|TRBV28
CATRTSGGGNEQFF
TGTGCCACTCGGACTAGCGGAGGGGGGAATGAGCAGTTCTTC
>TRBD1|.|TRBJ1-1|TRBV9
CASSAGQGSYRAFF
TGTGCCAGCAGCGCCGGACAGGGAAGTTACAGGGCTTTCTTT
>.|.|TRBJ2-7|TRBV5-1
CASSMTTDYEQYF
TGCGCCAGCAGCATGACAACCGACTACGAGCAGTACTTC
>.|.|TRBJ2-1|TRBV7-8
CASSLADRNEQFF
TGTGCCAGCAGCTTAGCCGACAGGAATGAGCAGTTCTTC
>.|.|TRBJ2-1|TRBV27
CASSLSIVQSYNEQFF
TGTGCCAGCAGTTTATCCATAGTACAATCCTACAATGAGCAGTTCTTC
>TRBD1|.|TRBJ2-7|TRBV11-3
CASSLGTGGLGPLSYEQYF
TGTGCCAGCAGCCTTGGGACAGGGGGCTTGGGGCCCCTTTCCTACGAGCAGTACTTC
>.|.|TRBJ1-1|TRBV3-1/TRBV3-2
CASSQGGEEAFF
TGTGCCAGCAGCCAAGGTGGGGAAGAAGCTTTCTTT
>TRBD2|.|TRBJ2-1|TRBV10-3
CAISGTSGIGEQFF
TGTGCCATCAGCGGGACTAGCGGGATAGGCGAGCAGTTCTTC
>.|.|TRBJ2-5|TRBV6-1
CASSEWAPETQYF
TGTGCCAGCAGTGAATGGGCCCCGGAGACCCAGTACTTC
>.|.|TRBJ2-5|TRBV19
CASSPGEETQYF
TGTGCCAGTAGTCCAGGGGAAGAGACCCAGTACTTC
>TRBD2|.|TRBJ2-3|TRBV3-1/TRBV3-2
CASSQNSGAGDTQYF
TGTGCCAGCAGCCAGAATAGCGGGGCAGGAGATACGCAGTATTTT
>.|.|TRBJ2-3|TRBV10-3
CAISESQDTQYF
TGTGCCATCAGTGAGTCTCAAGATACGCAGTATTTT
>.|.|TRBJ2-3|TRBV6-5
CASSYQGSSTDTQYF
TGTGCCAGCAGTTATCAGGGATCTAGCACAGATACGCAGTATTTT
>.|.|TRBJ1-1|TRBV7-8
CASSLVLGWPAFF
TGTGCCAGCAGCTTAGTTTTGGGGTGGCCAGCTTTCTTT
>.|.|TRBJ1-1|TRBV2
CASSEVRGNTEAFF
TGTGCCAGCAGTGAAGTTCGGGGTAACACTGAAGCTTTCTTT
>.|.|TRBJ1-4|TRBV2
CASTPEGRGGFF
TGTGCCAGCACTCCAGAAGGGAGGGGAGGGTTTTTT
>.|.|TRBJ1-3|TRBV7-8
CASSLRTAPTSGNTIYF
TGTGCCAGCAGCCTCCGGACAGCCCCGACCTCTGGAAACACCATATATTTT
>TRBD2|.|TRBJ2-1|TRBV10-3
CATSPRTSVYNEQFF
TGTGCCACCAGCCCCCGGACTAGCGTCTACAATGAGCAGTTCTTC
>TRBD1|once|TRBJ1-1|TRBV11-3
CASSSTGTANTEAFF
TGTGCCAGCAGCTCGACCGGGACAGCGAACACTGAAGCTTTCTTT
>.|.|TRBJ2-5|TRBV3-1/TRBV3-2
CASSQDHRATVDQETQYF
TGTGCCAGCAGCCAAGATCATCGGGCTACCGTAGACCAAGAGACCCAGTACTTC
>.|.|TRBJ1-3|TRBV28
CASLYSRDKPGNTIYF
TGTGCCAGCCTTTATTCCCGAGACAAACCTGGAAACACCATATATTTT
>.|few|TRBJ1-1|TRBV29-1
CSVEDRRGNTEAFF
TGCAGCGTTGAAGATCGGCGGGGGAACACTGAAGCTTTCTTT
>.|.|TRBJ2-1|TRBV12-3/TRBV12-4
CASSLARRTFF
TGTGCCAGCAGTTTAGCGCGACGAACGTTCTTC
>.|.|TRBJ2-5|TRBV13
CASSPPRASSQYF
TGTGCCAGCAGCCCCCCTAGAGCCTCGTCCCAGTACTTC
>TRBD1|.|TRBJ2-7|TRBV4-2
CASSLGGQGADEQYF
TGTGCCAGCAGCCTTGGAGGACAGGGGGCCGACGAGCAGTACTTC
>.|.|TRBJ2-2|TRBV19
CASRQGGGTGELFF
TGTGCCAGTAGGCAAGGGGGAGGCACCGGGGAGCTGTTTTTT
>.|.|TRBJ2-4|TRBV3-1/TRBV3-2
CASSAGSKNIQYF
TGTGCCAGCAGCGCGGGGTCCAAAAACATTCAGTACTTC
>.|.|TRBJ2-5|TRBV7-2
CASSLVGALQETQYF
TGTGCCAGCAGCTTAGTGGGGGCATTGCAAGAGACCCAGTACTTC
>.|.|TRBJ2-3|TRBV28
CASSPPDTDTQYF
TGTGCCAGCAGCCCACCCGACACAGATACGCAGTATTTT
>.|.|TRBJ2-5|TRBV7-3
CASSLGPKQETQYF
TGTGCCAGCAGCTTAGGCCCCAAACAAGAGACCCAGTACTTC
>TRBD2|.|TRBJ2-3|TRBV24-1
CATSSSGRVTDTQYF
TGTGCCACCAGTTCGAGCGGGAGGGTCACAGATACGCAGTATTTT
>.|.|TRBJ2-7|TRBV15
CATSRDRDPVSYEQYF
TGTGCCACCAGCAGAGATCGGGACCCAGTCTCCTACGAGCAGTACTTC
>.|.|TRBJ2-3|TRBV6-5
CASSTRQYRGDTQYF
TGTGCCAGCAGTACCCGACAGTACCGCGGAGATACGCAGTATTTT
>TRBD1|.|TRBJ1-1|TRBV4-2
CASSHAWTGEVSEAFF
TGTGCCAGCAGCCATGCGTGGACAGGGGAGGTCTCTGAAGCTTTCTTT
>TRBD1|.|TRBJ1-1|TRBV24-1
CATSDTGGMGTEAFF
TGTGCCACCAGTGACACAGGGGGCATGGGCACTGAAGCTTTCTTT
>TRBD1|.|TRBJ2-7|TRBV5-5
CASSPLDRGVREQYF
TGTGCCAGCAGCCCCTTAGACAGGGGAGTGAGGGAGCAGTACTTC
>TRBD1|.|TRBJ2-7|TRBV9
CASSGRQGIEQYF
TGTGCCAGCAGCGGAAGACAGGGAATCGAGCAGTACTTC
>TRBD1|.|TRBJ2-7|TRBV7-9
CASRGQGTYEQYF
TGTGCCAGCAGGGGACAGGGGACCTACGAGCAGTACTTC